This T cell receptor beta chain appears in the sequencing data of a study of cytomegalovirus exposure and HLA in healthy donors. General study findings and limits: Later analysis found that TCR beta chains associated with HLA were more clonally expanded than other, equally common chains.

PCR primers comprised 60 Vbeta and 13 Jbeta primers. TCRdb's copy holds only in-frame clones and misses some; the assay was immunoSEQ multiplex PCR. The repertoire includes about 140,000 clones, roughly 66% of them detected once, and approximately 6.5% sits in the top ten. The V and J ends lost 0 bases and 2 bases respectively, with 12 bases between them. Germline lookup yields CDR1 SGHRS and CDR2 YFSETQ. The CDR3 loop spans 16 amino acids. Note on this clone: Its antigen is unidentified.

The genes are TRBV5-1 and TRBJ1-3; no definite D call. This clonotype was sampled from a woman aged 60-75 years in good health and CMV-seronegative. Specimen: PBMCs. The CDR3 loop reads CASSLEGRYPGNTIYF. The CDR3 bases are TGCGCCAGCAGCTTGGAAGGCAGGTACCCTGGAAACACCATATATTTT.